This T cell receptor beta chain is from a study of blood T cells in healthy people across ages (dated by TCRdb to the mid-2010s). About the study as a whole: Template switching captured roughly one uniquely barcoded TCR beta cDNA molecule per two T cells in model experiments. Using deep sequencing normalized with unique cDNA molecular identifiers, the study measured how TCR beta repertoire diversity changes with age. The donors were divided into four age groups: young (average about 16 years), middle-aged (about 40), aged (approximately 62) and long-lived (roughly 82). To avoid experimental bias, donors of different ages were distributed randomly across sequencing lanes. The study analyzed two additional independent replicas of 1 million unique cDNA reads from the same blood draw for two donors, one aged 18 to 29 and one aged 80 or older. The paper as a whole reports these results and caveats: Since profiling was done on bulk unsorted PBMCs, naive and antigen-experienced compartments could not be conclusively compared. Estimates of total diversity from one million sequenced T cells were regarded as lower bounds and underestimates. Observed TCR beta diversity correlated strongly with the percentage of naive T cells measured by flow cytometry. Because the CMV infection status of the donors was unknown, age-related changes in expanded clonotypes may potentially have been confounded. Compared with the aged group, the long-lived group had more naive CD4+ T cells, fewer expanded clones and increased TCR diversity, suggesting age selection. Observed TCR beta diversity per million T cells fell roughly linearly with age, and a significant reduction was already apparent by age about 43.

The germline V gene (reference sequence) sets CDR1 to GTSNPN and CDR2 to SVGIG. The CDR3 covers 13 residues, taking in both the cysteine and the phenylalanine. Here the CDR3 DNA is all that survives: 39 bases in frame from base 1. A distance of 14 bases separates the germline ends of V and J, which lose 2 bases and 7 bases respectively. The library came from 5' RACE. Instrument used: Illumina HiSeq 2500. A second PCR of roughly 6 to 12 cycles was run with a J-beta primer mix and a sample-barcoded 5' primer. A template-switch 5' adaptor carrying 12 random nucleotides introduced a unique molecular identifier onto each TCR beta cDNA molecule. Each sample yielded at least 2.5 million CDR3-containing paired-end reads. The Mint cDNA synthesis kit, primed by a TRBC-specific oligonucleotide, was used to synthesize first-strand cDNA from all RNA. All cDNA was treated with uracil-DNA glycosylase and then went through a first 18-cycle PCR with the universal primers M1SS and BC2_uni_R. Regarding the original processing steps: For normalization, 1 million high-quality reads, each with a distinct molecular identifier, were randomly selected from each sample. Instead of being binned into consensus sequences, reads with shared molecular identifiers were discarded. MiTCR, set to a Q25 quality threshold and the strictest error-elimination algorithm, was used for CDR3 identification, clonotype clustering and error correction. A nonparametric unseen species model with Euler transformation was used to estimate lower-bound total TCR beta diversity. TCRdb trimmed the raw reads at Q25, called clones with MiXCR and kept productive beta chains. Identical CDR3 proteins give one entry, which carries the most common genes and DNA. The V and J calls come from TCRdb's annotation, not from the publication. The sample table lists roughly 1.7 million distinct CDR3 sequences, around 35% of them with a count of one. 11% of the sample lies in the top ten.

Regarding this clonotype: Its antigen remains unidentified. The record has no base qualities; no much larger clone is one base away.

The roughly 39 donors, aged about 6 to 100 years, were systemically healthy Caucasian individuals from Russia. About 9.8 milliliters of peripheral blood were drawn from each donor into EDTA-treated Vacutainer tubes. Ficoll-Paque density-gradient centrifugation was used to isolate PBMCs, with at least 6 million obtained per sample. Trizol reagent was used to extract total RNA from the PBMCs, yielding at least 5 micrograms per sample. For every donor, an aliquot of PBMCs went through flow cytometry to measure the percentages of naive CD45RAhigh/CD27high T cells. The receptor was isolated from a woman aged 30 to 39 in good health. Source material: blood. The receptor chain draws on TRBV30 and TRBJ1-2, with no confidently assigned D gene. The CDR3 region reads CAWSPYSDCGYTF. In nucleotides, the sequence is TGTGCCTGGAGTCCTTATTCTGACTGTGGCTACACCTTC.